The clone carrying this T cell receptor beta chain was seen at least ten times. Trimming shortened V by 1 base and J by 6 bases, and 15 bases separated the two germline ends. The CDR3 is made up of 15 amino acids. CDR1 SEHNR and CDR2 FQNEAQ come from the germline V gene (reference sequence). According to the study, TCR beta libraries were built with iRepertoire HTBI primers and CDR3-region Arm-PCR. TCRdb ran MiXCR on the multiplex PCR reads and lists one entry per CDR3 protein. The table shows 300,000 to 400,000 distinct CDR3 sequences, with 16% occurring only once. Time point defined: newly diagnosed GD, antithyroid drugs for less than 3 months. Following extraction of RNA from PBMCs, that RNA was used to make the TCR library. Collection of peripheral blood (roughly 9.8 milliliters) was done using EDTA tubes. This entry belongs to a study of regulatory T cells in long-lasting Graves disease. The same sample was also studied in work on T cells in Graves' hyperthyroidism and ophthalmopathy. This second study says: Based on clinical symptoms, serum thyroxine and TRAb, thyroid ultrasound and orbital computed tomography, diagnoses were reached. Ophthalmopathy was separated from stable hyperthyroidism by a 13 V-J model.

The clonotype comes from a man aged 40-50 years with Graves disease. The J gene is TRBJ1-1, the V gene TRBV7-9, with TRBD1 as a possible D gene (6 bases). Sequences were derived from peripheral blood mononuclear cells (PBMCs), sampled at new diagnosis, from a patient treated with antithyroid drugs. The CDR3 loop is CASSLEGGRNSEAFF. In DNA form, the CDR3 reads TGTGCCAGCAGCTTAGAAGGGGGGCGCAACTCTGAAGCTTTCTTT.